The subject of this entry is one T cell receptor (beta chain). Its antigen is unidentified. Method: immunoSEQ multiplex PCR; TCRdb's copy keeps in-frame clones and lacks some. The sample holds around 30,000 clones, around 70% seen once. The sample originates from a study of early stage breast cancer tumors. As for the study in general: Among roughly twelve ER+/PR+/HER2- tumors, eight were ductal, four lobular. Samples were sequenced at approximately 9-fold average coverage.

The CDR3 loop spans 11 amino acids. The germline CDR1 and CDR2 sequences are SQVTM and ANQGSEA. The V gene lost 3 bases and the J gene lost 7 bases, with 9 bases spanning the gap. Study-level points and caveats: Commonly generated sequences made up most enriched TCRB sequences shared between patients.

The V and J genes are TRBV29-1 and TRBJ1-1, with D hard to call. The sample consisted of blood. This TCR came from a person aged 45-65 years with breast cancer. CDR3 sequence: CSVDYRREAFF. CDR3 bases: TGCAGCGTTGATTACCGGCGTGAAGCTTTCTTT.